The table lists the clone carrying this T cell receptor beta chain with a few counts. Its specificity is not known. Time point given: patch test 2, 6 weeks after DPC sensitization. Sample treatment: therapeutic diphenylcyclopropenone sensitization with weekly scalp DPC. Individual cDNA molecules each carried unique molecular identifiers attached by the library. One entry per CDR3 protein results from TCRdb running MiXCR on the RACE reads. Among around 82,000 distinct CDR3 sequences listed, 6.6% were seen once. The data were obtained in a study of human T cells and chemical hapten exposure. The wider study: Patch tests delivered 0.01% DPC to the upper back and were evaluated at 6 days. Small pooled library volume differences chiefly drove per-sample TCR yield variation. Findings of the study overall: Positive correlation was observed between PT1 expanded TCR counts and patch test score.

Germline values: CDR1 SQVTM, CDR2 ANQGSEA. This CDR3 comprises 14 residues. The junction had 1 base not matched to a gene; V was cut back by 4 bases and J by 5 bases. This sequence joins TRBV29-1 and TRBJ2-1; 14 positions agree with TRBD2. The sequence was collected from a young woman with alopecia areata. Some clones in this sample may be carry-over from other donors' samples. Source: whole blood, taken in connection with sensitization to the hapten diphenylcyclopropenone (DPC). CDR3 loop: CSVGLAGGNNEQFF. Here the CDR3 DNA reads TGCAGCGTTGGACTAGCGGGGGGGAACAATGAGCAGTTCTTC.